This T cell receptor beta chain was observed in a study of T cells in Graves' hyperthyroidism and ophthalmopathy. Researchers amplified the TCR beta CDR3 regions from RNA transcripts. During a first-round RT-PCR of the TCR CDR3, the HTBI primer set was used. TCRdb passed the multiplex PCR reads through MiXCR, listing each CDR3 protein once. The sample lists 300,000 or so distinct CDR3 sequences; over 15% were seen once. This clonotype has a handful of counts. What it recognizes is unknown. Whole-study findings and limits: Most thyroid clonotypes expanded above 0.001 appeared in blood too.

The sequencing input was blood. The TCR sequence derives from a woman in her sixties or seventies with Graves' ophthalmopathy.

CDR3 protein: CASSYSQGIAGETQYF. DNA of the CDR3: TGTGCCAGCAGTTACTCGCAGGGGATCGCGGGAGAGACCCAGTACTTC. The rearrangement links TRBV6-6 to TRBJ2-5; possible D gene TRBD1, 6 bases. This CDR3 contains 16 residues. Per the germline V gene, CDR1 is MNHNY and CDR2 is SVGAGI (reference sequence). V lost 0 bases and J 4 bases, leaving 15 bases between the germline ends.